These 18 T cell receptor beta chains were sequenced from one sample in a study of human T cells and chemical hapten exposure. Each CDR3 protein is one row after TCRdb ran MiXCR on the RACE reads. The sample consists of more than 150,000 distinct CDR3 sequences, 20% to 25% of them appearing once. The sample's time point: patch test 3, about 24 weeks after DPC sensitization. The treatment denotes: therapeutic diphenylcyclopropenone sensitization with weekly scalp DPC. Sequenced material: whole blood, taken in connection with sensitization to the hapten diphenylcyclopropenone (DPC). Receptors were obtained from a woman aged 35 to 49 with alopecia areata. Some clones in this sample may be carry-over from other donors' samples.

The chain carries TRBV7-9 and TRBJ2-3; unclear D gene. Germline CDR1 and CDR2: SEHNR and FQNEAQ (reference sequence). Trimming pared 5 bases from V and 5 bases from J, leaving 11 bases between. This CDR3 region has 13 residues. CDR3 loop: CASSLGFGDTQYF. In nucleotides, the CDR3 is TGTGCCAGCAGCCTGGGCTTCGGAGATACGCAGTATTTT.

Only a few counts were recorded for this clonotype. The chain carries TRBV6-5 and TRBJ2-1; D might be TRBD1 (9 bases). Germline V gives CDR1 MNHEY, CDR2 SVGAGI. This CDR3 contains 17 residues. V was shortened by 5 bases and J by 9 bases, with 26 bases between the two germline ends. The CDR3 sequence is CASSRGTGTGLVGEQFF. The CDR3 region has the DNA TGTGCCAGCAGTCGGGGGACAGGGACGGGACTAGTCGGTGAGCAGTTCTTC.

This rearrangement joins TRBV10-3 to TRBJ1-1; possible D gene TRBD1, 6 bases. V was cut by 7 bases and J by 2 bases, with 14 bases left in between. This CDR3 has 14 amino acids. Per germline, CDR1 ENHRY and CDR2 SYGVKD. The CDR3 here is CAITETGVNTEAFF. CDR3 sequence (DNA): TGTGCCATCACCGAGACAGGCGTCAACACTGAAGCTTTCTTT.

This clonotype occurred a few times. This chain joins TRBV20-1 and TRBJ2-3, with 9 bases that match TRBD2. There are 15 residues in the CDR3. CDR1 and CDR2 (germline): DFQATT, SNEGSKA (reference sequence). Here the CDR3 DNA reads TGCAGACCTAACCTAGCGGGACTGAGCACAGATACGCAGTATTTT. Amino acids: CRPNLAGLSTDTQYF.

This clonotype has just a few counts. This rearrangement joins TRBV29-1 to TRBJ2-6; tentative D call: TRBD1 (6 bases). Germline CDR1 and CDR2: SQVTM and ANQGSEA. Trimming removed 1 base from V and 2 bases from J, with 9 bases in between. This CDR3 has 15 amino acids. The CDR3 nucleotides read TGCAGCGTTGAAGCCAGGGGAGCTGGGGCCAACGTCCTGACTTTC. It is translated as CSVEARGAGANVLTF.

V is TRBV20-1 and J is TRBJ2-7, with 7 positions matching TRBD2. The CDR3 loop spans 14 amino acids. CDR1 DFQATT and CDR2 SNEGSKA come from the germline V gene (reference sequence). Losses at the gene ends were 1 base for V and 4 bases for J; bases not matched to a gene: 7. Here the CDR3 DNA reads TGCAGTGCTAGAGGCCTAGCGGTTCATTACGAGCAGTACTTC. This sequence encodes CSARGLAVHYEQYF.

The chain combines TRBV28 with TRBJ2-7; TRBD2 agrees at 10 bases. CDR1 is MDHEN, CDR2 SYDVKM, per germline. There are 16 residues in the CDR3. The ends lost 2 bases at V and 3 bases at J; junction bases unmatched: 7. CDR3 region: CASSLASGRAIYEQYF. DNA for the CDR3: TGTGCCAGCAGTTTAGCTAGCGGGAGAGCCATCTACGAGCAGTACTTC.

V is TRBV7-2 and J is TRBJ2-2; 7 nucleotides match TRBD1. J gave up 4 bases and V 5 bases, and 10 bases lay outside the gene matches. The CDR3 totals 16 residues. Germline loops: CDR1 SGHTA, CDR2 FQGNSA. Here the CDR3 DNA reads TGTGCCAGCAGCACAAGACAAACAGGGGTCACCGGGGAGCTGTTTTTT. It yields the protein CASSTRQTGVTGELFF.

This clonotype was recorded a few times. The CDR3 DNA is TGTGCCAGCAGCTTGGACGGGATCCTCTCTGGAAACACCATATATTTT. As protein: CASSLDGILSGNTIYF. This chain links TRBV5-4 with TRBJ1-3; D remains ambiguous. The length of the CDR3 is 16 residues. The germline V gene encodes CDR1 SGHNT and CDR2 YYREEE (reference sequence). V was clipped by 0 bases and J by 0 bases, with 10 bases between them. The whole variable domain, remainder taken from reference TRBV5-4 and TRBJ1-3, is ETGVTQSPTHLIKTRGQQVTLRCSSQSGHNTVSWYQQALGQGPQFIFQYYREEENGRGNFPPRFSGLQFPNYSSELNVNALELDDSALYLCASSLDGILSGNTIYFGEGSWLTVV.

The rearrangement uses TRBV20-1 and TRBJ2-7; D uncertain. The CDR3 sequence is 13 residues long. Trimming left V 6 bases short and J 2 bases short, with 14 bases between. CDR1 is DFQATT and CDR2 is SNEGSKA in the germline V gene (reference sequence). The DNA for the CDR3 is TGCAGTGCGAAGGTCGCAGCTACCTACGAGCAGTACTTC. Translated: CSAKVAATYEQYF.

This clonotype was detected only a few times. The gene calls are TRBV9 and TRBJ1-6, with D unresolved. This CDR3 comprises 14 residues. Germline CDR1 reads SGDLS; CDR2 reads YYNGEE. The V end was cut by 0 bases, the J end by 8 bases, with 9 bases between. The CDR3 DNA reads TGTGCCAGCAGCGTAGATGGACGGGATTCACCCCTCCACTTT. Protein: CASSVDGRDSPLHF.

The chain links TRBV4-2 to TRBJ2-1; 10 nucleotides match TRBD1. After removal of 0 bases from V and 1 base from J, the junction contained 0 bases not matched to a gene. The CDR3 totals 16 residues. CDR1 LGHNA and CDR2 YNFKEQ come from the germline V gene. This chain's CDR3 is CASSQEGQGSYNEQFF. In nucleotides, the CDR3 is TGTGCCAGCAGCCAAGAGGGACAGGGGTCCTACAATGAGCAGTTCTTC.

This chain connects TRBV20-1 to TRBJ2-6; tentative D call: TRBD2 (6 bases). In germline, CDR1 is DFQATT, CDR2 SNEGSKA (reference sequence). The CDR3 sequence is 13 residues long. V lost 4 bases, J lost 12 bases, and 16 bases lay in between. CDR3 DNA sequence: TGCAGTGCTACCGGGACTCCGGCCCGCGTCCTGACTTTC. Translation gives CSATGTPARVLTF.

This clonotype turned up a few times. The chain links TRBV24-1 to TRBJ2-2; 9 nucleotides align to TRBD1. The V gene end was trimmed by 7 bases and the J gene end by 1 base; junction bases not matched to a gene: 6. The germline V gene encodes CDR1 KGHDR and CDR2 SFDVKD. The CDR3 runs to 16 residues. CDR3 DNA sequence: TGTGCCACCAGCCTCCCGGGACAGGGGAACACCGGGGAGCTGTTTTTT. This encodes CATSLPGQGNTGELFF.

The rearrangement uses TRBV5-1 and TRBJ2-7; 7 nucleotides agree with TRBD1. Germline CDR1 is SGHRS and CDR2 is YFSETQ. J was trimmed by 6 bases and V by 0 bases; bases with no gene match: 9. This CDR3 comprises 15 residues. CDR3 bases: TGCGCCAGCAGCTTGGAGCAGGGGGTGCCCCTCGAGCAGTACTTC. It codes for CASSLEQGVPLEQYF.

V is TRBV29-1 and J is TRBJ2-5; D may be TRBD2 (6 bases). This CDR3 spans 12 amino acids. The germline V gene has CDR1 SQVTM and CDR2 ANQGSEA. V was trimmed by 6 bases and J by 2 bases, leaving 10 bases between them. DNA of the CDR3: TGCAGCGTCCTGGGGGGACAAGAGACCCAGTACTTC. It translates to CSVLGGQETQYF.

This clonotype was recorded a few times. This rearrangement joins TRBV18 to TRBJ2-3; no clear D gene. CDR1 KGHSH and CDR2 LQKENI come from the germline V gene. Trimming cost V 4 bases and J 4 bases, with 9 bases left between them. This CDR3 is 13 amino acids long. This CDR3 is CASSRISADTQYF. CDR3 sequence (DNA): TGTGCCAGCTCACGGATAAGTGCAGATACGCAGTATTTT.

This chain links TRBV11-2 with TRBJ2-1; no definite D call. The V end lost 1 base, the J end lost 5 bases, and 9 bases lay between the germline ends. CDR3 length: 14 residues. Per germline, CDR1 SGHAT and CDR2 FQNNGV. The CDR3 protein is CASSLGFGHNEQFF. CDR3 in DNA: TGTGCCAGCAGCTTAGGATTTGGGCACAATGAGCAGTTCTTC.